The T cell receptor (beta chain) described here comes from a study of blood T cell repertoires in COVID-19. As for the study in general: The samples span acute and convalescent COVID-19 from the United States, Italy and Spain.

CDR1 is MNHNY and CDR2 is SVGAGI in the germline V gene (reference sequence). V shed 4 bases and J 5 bases; nucleotides not matched to a gene: 4. The CDR3 runs to 14 residues. Data came from immunoSEQ multiplex PCR; TCRdb stores just in-frame clones and leaves some out. There are almost 70,000 clones in the sample; about nine tenths occur only once, and 5% to 7% lies in the top ten. The rearrangement uses TRBV6-6 and TRBJ1-1, with 10 bases lining up with TRBD1. This receptor was obtained from a woman in her 70s with acute or convalescent COVID-19. The source material was peripheral blood. The CDR3 sequence is CASSFGQGGTEAFF. In nucleotides, the CDR3 is TGTGCCAGCAGTTTTGGACAGGGGGGAACTGAAGCTTTCTTT.